Reported below is one T cell receptor beta chain. What this receptor recognizes is not known. There are no base qualities to consult, and no much larger clone falls within one base. The CDR1 and CDR2 encoded by the germline V gene (reference sequence) are SGHKS and YYEKEE. Trimming at the junction amounts to 0 bases on V and 2 bases on J, and the germline ends lie 11 bases apart. Its CDR3 holds 15 amino acids, cysteine through phenylalanine. The kept DNA is CDR3 alone, 45 bases in frame from the first base. The library was prepared using the immunoSEQ multiplex PCR assay. For the multiplex PCR, a mixture combining 60 forward primers for TCR Vbeta segments and 13 reverse primers for TCR Jbeta segments was used. Amplification of the CDR3 region of rearranged TCR beta genes was performed with a multiplex PCR assay on genomic DNA. Amplified TCR beta libraries were sequenced as 87-base-pair reads on the Illumina HiSeq System. From the authors' description of their analysis: A later analysis counted tens of millions of unique TCR beta chains across the 700 or so repertoires, and roughly 9.9 million of these chains were shared by at least two donors. Raw reads were error-corrected and collapsed into unique sequences with a nearest-neighbor algorithm that merged closely related sequences to remove PCR and sequencing errors. To assign V, D and J gene segments, CDR3 sequences were aligned to IMGT reference sequences. For a sequence to be retained, at least a six-nucleotide match to both a V gene segment and a J gene segment was required. Rearrangements were classified as productive when the CDR3 lacked stop codons and remained in frame with V and J, and all other rearrangements were classified as non-productive. CDR3 was defined by IMGT convention, running from the second conserved V-encoded cysteine to the conserved J-encoded phenylalanine. Sequences without an unambiguous match to a single V gene segment were excluded from the earlier analysis of 587 of the donors. In an earlier analysis of approximately 590 of the donors, a V segment was called functional when productive rearrangements were above 56.7%, and segregating when the standard deviation between donors exceeded 5%. To diagnose cytomegalovirus status from the catalog of TCR beta chain sequences, a statistical classification framework was built. In a later analysis, TCR nucleotide sequences were compared against IMGT/GENE-DB human TR gene sequences so that V and J genes could be assigned. The TCRdist pipeline was used in a later analysis to assign CDR3 sequences and most-parsimonious VDJ recombination scenarios. In a later analysis, every TCR beta chain was defined by the combination of its CDR3 amino acid sequence and its V-gene family, and reads without a unique V-gene family were dropped. A later analysis removed 592 highly shared, low-generation-probability nucleotide sequences to deal with suspected cross-contamination and a sequencing artifact. For each public chain, a later analysis derived a clonal expansion index from normalized ranks of inferred template counts within each repertoire. A later analysis computed generation probabilities with a VDJ recombination model fitted to out-of-frame rearrangements, and checked the results against IGoR. In a later analysis, TCR-TCR, TCR-HLA and TCR-CMV co-occurrence was scored with hypergeometric tests, and a repertoire-size bias correction was applied to TCR pairs. In a later analysis, false discovery rates were estimated by permuting HLA or CMV assignments 20 times. A later analysis grouped co-occurring TCRs with DBSCAN, adding TCRdist sequence similarity when clustering within HLA-allele-positive subsets. Repertoires with fewer than 30,000 or more than 120,000 public chains were left out of co-occurrence clustering, as were roughly five repertoires with anomalous nucleotide sharing. Not all clones reach the TCRdb copy of this immuneACCESS table, which keeps in-frame sequences only. Checked studies attribute under half of the gap to unresolved V genes and leave the rest unexplained. V and J calls and clone size are as listed in that table; D and trimming were resolved from the DNA. The sample table holds tens of thousands of clones, of which 55% to 65% were seen once. The ten top clones hold 2% to 2.5% of the sample.

These data belong to a study of cytomegalovirus exposure and HLA in healthy donors (TCRdb year 2017). Describing the broader study: An earlier analysis of more than 550 of the donors reported roughly 300 Gb of sequence data and 95 million to 130 million unique TCR beta sequences obtained from roughly 170 million T cells. Roughly 300 gigabases of sequencing data and 78 million or so unique TCR sequences were included in an early release covering about 620 HLA-typed donors. Among the approximately 430 genotyped donors, approximately 82% belonged to the genetic ancestry cluster associated with self-reported Caucasian donors. The study aimed to test whether signatures of past pathogen exposure could be identified by cataloging public T cell receptors. The T cell repertoires of under 750 subjects were profiled by immunosequencing and related to cytomegalovirus serostatus. Besides the first cohort of approximately 670 subjects, a separate validation cohort made up of over 100 different subjects was used. To predict cytomegalovirus infection status, the study combined high-throughput TCR immunosequencing, statistical association of individual TCRs with disease status, and machine learning. A later analysis re-examined previously published TCR beta repertoires from several hundred donors and added high-resolution HLA genotyping to investigate patterns of TCR occurrence. In the later analysis, no new phenotypic data were used to find candidate immune exposures; instead, reliance was placed on TCR beta sequences and their occurrence across donors. In an earlier analysis of about 590 of the donors, high-throughput TCR beta sequencing was used to judge whether each TCR beta V gene segment behaved as functional or pseudogenic. Alongside the repertoire data, information on donor age, sex, ethnicity and CMV serostatus was compiled. A later genetic analysis used genome-wide SNP genotypes for about three fifths of the 666 donors, treating that subset as a discovery cohort. All discovery cohort repertoires had been generated using a single sequencing platform. Class I and class II HLA loci were covered by the typing at four-digit resolution. The number of donors typed differed by locus, with 629-630 for A, B, C, DRB1 and DQB1, over 500 for DQA1, over 600 for DPA1, and 472 for DPB1. Several DR-DQ haplotypes were treated as single units for association and clustering because of strong linkage in the cohort. On average, 235,054 unique TCR beta nucleotide sequences were sequenced per donor among 398 genotyped donors of the cohort, with roughly 18% of those sequences being non-productive. Overall results and qualifications from the work: The cohort was sequenced for TCR beta chains only, and without alpha or paired-chain data the features that could be detected were limited. According to the authors, the approach could potentially be generalized to other disease states and immunological phenotypes. Most TCR sequences were seen in very few donors, while some public TCRs were found in many individuals. The classifier was reported to diagnose cytomegalovirus status with high specificity and sensitivity in both the original cohort and the validation cohort. A few of the identified cytomegalovirus-associated TCR beta chains were confirmed in vitro to be specific for cytomegalovirus antigens. Roughly 15 rarely observed V segments, including chromosome 9 orphons, were excluded from the earlier analysis of just under 600 of the donors because counts were too low. Presence/absence analyses assumed roughly uniform sequencing depth across donors, an assumption that may not hold. Some IMGT-functional V segments, including TRBV6-2 and TRBV6-3, could not be told apart with the 87-base-pair reads, so those segments were excluded. Because HLA typing was missing for some donors at each locus, association tests included only the typed subset. In an earlier analysis of roughly 560 of the donors, most TCR beta V segments were observed in productive rearrangements about 87% or about 30% of the time, broadly matching IMGT annotations. For the cohort, immune exposure information was limited to CMV serostatus. A later analysis found that TCR association rates varied across HLA loci, with DRB1 alleles showing the most associated TCRs and HLA-C alleles the fewest. The sequencing pipeline was judged likely to have produced a cluster of highly shared sequence variants as a technical artifact. An association between a missense DCLRE1C variant and V-gene and J-gene trimming of TCR beta chains was found in a later genetic analysis and replicated in an independent cohort. Linkage disequilibrium might explain the correlated functional status among segregating V segments, but an unknown experimental factor could not be excluded. Assigning TCR associations to individual alleles was difficult when HLA alleles, especially DR and DQ, strongly co-occurred. A later analysis found that HLA-associated TCR beta chains were more clonally expanded and had lower generation probabilities than equally common non-associated chains. In a later analysis, most CMV-associated TCR beta chains were found to appear HLA-restricted, with HLA associations seemingly driven largely by CMV exposure. A later genetic analysis reported fewer N-insertions in productive TCRs among donors in an Asian-associated ancestry cluster than the roughly 690-donor mean. A later analysis reported that several top co-occurrence clusters appeared linked to parvovirus B19, influenza, CMV and Epstein-Barr virus. A further reported finding was that TCR beta sequences accurately predicted the HLA-A and HLA-B alleles for most subjects in the first cohort. In the study, some 160 TCR beta chains were listed as associated with cytomegalovirus. A later analysis associated 16,951 TCR beta sequences with specific HLA alleles at a false discovery rate of 0.05.

The cohort comprised fewer than 750 healthy bone marrow donors. At the time of sampling, all cohort members were nominally healthy, though unrecorded immune exposures were likely present. CMV serostatus was recorded as positive for roughly 300 and negative for about 50% of the 666 cohort members, whereas no CMV serostatus was recorded for the donor in question. A peripheral blood sample was collected from each donor, and TCR beta sequencing was performed on peripheral blood mononuclear cells. The Qiagen DNeasy Blood Extraction Kit was used to extract genomic DNA from the blood cell samples. The chain is encoded by TRBV5-5 joined to TRBJ1-2; the best D guess is TRBD1, with 5 bases matching. This TCR came from a human donor in good health. Input material: PBMCs. The DNA reads TGTGCCAGCAGCTTGGCCGTGGGGCAGAACTATGGCTACACCTTC. Its protein product is CASSLAVGQNYGYTF.